What follows describes a single TCR beta chain. Ages ranged from about 18 to 89 years, with residence in 24 US areas. Recovered status applied to Cohort 3 donors who had two consecutive negative PCRs. It also applied to those with clearance or with symptom resolution. This sample is part of a study of blood T cell repertoires in COVID-19. Original data processing: Amplified reference gene primers provided the basis for estimating nucleated cell counts. TCRdb keeps only in-frame clones here, not all; method: immunoSEQ multiplex PCR. V and J calls plus clone size are reproduced from that table; the DNA served to infer D and trimming. This sample yields about 160,000 clones, of which under 90% are seen a single time; about 7.3% belongs to the top ten. V was shortened by 6 bases and J by 8 bases, with 14 bases between the two germline ends. The CDR3 is made up of 13 amino acids. The germline gives CDR1 MNHEY, CDR2 SMNVEV (reference sequence).

The sequence came from a man aged 45-65 years who had recovered from COVID-19. The gene calls are TRBV27 and TRBJ2-4, with D unclear. Sequencing was done on a sample of PBMCs or T cells enriched from blood (not recorded which). The CDR3: CASSAERRDIQYF. As DNA, the CDR3 is TGTGCCAGCAGCGCCGAGCGACGAGACATTCAGTACTTC.